The clone carrying this TCR beta chain was observed a few times. Its antigen remains unidentified. This record belongs to a study of T-cell reconstitution after alpha-beta-depleted transplantation in children. Broader study findings: The main origin of T-cell counts and diversity one year after transplant was newly produced T cells.

It was with unique molecular identifiers that the TCRbeta library was prepared. Each CDR3 protein gets one entry after TCRdb re-called the PCR reads with MiXCR. The table records 700,000 to 950,000 distinct CDR3 sequences, around 15% of them present only once. The sequencing used PBMCs, mostly from graft donor cells, collected 360 days after TCRalphabeta/CD19-depleted stem cell transplant. This clonotype was obtained from a male patient younger than 18 who had a stem cell transplant for acute lymphoblastic leukemia, so the T cells may come from the graft donor.

The CDR3 loop is CASSWTNVWETQYF. CDR3 in DNA: TGTGCCAGCAGCTGGACTAACGTGTGGGAGACCCAGTACTTC. V usage is TRBV11-1 and J usage is TRBJ2-5, with D possibly TRBD2 on 6 matching bases. The CDR3 is 14 amino acids. V lost 4 bases and J lost 5, with 14 bases in between. Germline V gene lookup returns CDR1 SGHAT and CDR2 FQDESV (reference sequence).